This T cell receptor (beta chain) is drawn from a study of a mutant IDH1 vaccine in newly diagnosed glioma. About the study: The treated group averaged about 39 years old and was 62.5% male, approximately 38% female. General study findings and limits: Any relationship between pseudoprogression and changes in top peripheral T cell clonotypes seemed absent.

This table comes from immunoSEQ multiplex PCR, and its TCRdb copy is limited to in-frame clones, with some not included. The table records about 21,000 clones, about 85% of them present only once. A remark on this clone: Its antigen is undetermined.

V lost 0 bases, J lost 2 bases, and 10 bases lay in between. The CDR3 spans 14 residues. CDR1 GTSNPN and CDR2 SVGIG come from the germline V gene (reference sequence). Indicated time point: baseline, week 1 (first vaccination visit). Sample treatment: pre-vaccination baseline after standard-of-care therapy. The source material was PBMCs, sampled from a glioma patient treated with radiotherapy, temozolomide or both. This chain joins TRBV30 and TRBJ1-2; D remains unclear. The sequence came from a man aged 40-49 years with glioma. In DNA, the CDR3 is TGTGCCTGGAGTGTCACACTGGGGAACTATGGCTACACCTTC. Translated: CAWSVTLGNYGYTF.